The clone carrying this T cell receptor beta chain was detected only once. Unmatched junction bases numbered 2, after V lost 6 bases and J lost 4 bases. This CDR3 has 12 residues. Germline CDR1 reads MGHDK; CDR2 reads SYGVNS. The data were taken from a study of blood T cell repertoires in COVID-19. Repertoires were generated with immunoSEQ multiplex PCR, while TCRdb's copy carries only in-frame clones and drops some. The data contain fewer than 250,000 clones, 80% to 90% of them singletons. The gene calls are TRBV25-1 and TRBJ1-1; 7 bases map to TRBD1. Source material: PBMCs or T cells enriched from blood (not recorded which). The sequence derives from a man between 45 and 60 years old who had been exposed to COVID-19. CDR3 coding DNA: TGTGCCAGCAGACGACAGGGCACTGAAGCTTTCTTT. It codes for CASRRQGTEAFF.